These 20 T cell receptor beta chains share one sample of origin, sequenced in a study of spatial heterogeneity in lung cancer. Points from the study as a whole: The study found that expanded intratumoral alpha and beta TCR counts tracked tumor mutation counts.

Documented time point: sample taken at primary tumor resection. TCRdb re-called the 5' RACE reads through MiXCR, storing one row per CDR3 protein. The sample lists approximately 12,000 distinct CDR3 sequences, 9% to 13% occurring once. Antigens for these TCRs are unknown. The sample here was lung tumor tissue, taken at surgery. The source is a female donor with early-stage non-small cell lung cancer.

This clonotype was counted at least ten times. This chain links TRBV25-1 with TRBJ2-3; D unresolved. This CDR3 contains 14 residues. Trimming stripped 3 bases from V and 0 bases from J, with 7 bases between. Germline CDR1 and CDR2: MGHDK and SYGVNS. The CDR3 protein is CASSDEASTDTQYF. The CDR3 DNA reads as TGTGCCAGCAGTGACGAAGCGAGCACAGATACGCAGTATTTT.

This clonotype was seen repeatedly, ten times or more. The chain carries TRBV5-1 and TRBJ1-1, with a tentative D call TRBD1 (6 bases). Germline V CDR1 and CDR2: SGHRS, YFSETQ. Trimming took 0 bases from V and 1 from J, leaving 13 bases between them. CDR3 length equals 16 residues. CDR3: CASSLEGRGRNTEAFF. CDR3 nucleotide sequence: TGCGCCAGCAGCTTGGAGGGCAGGGGCCGGAACACTGAAGCTTTCTTT.

This clonotype has a count of ten or more. The J gene is TRBJ1-6, the V gene TRBV20-1; D is possibly TRBD1 (5 bases). This CDR3 region has 14 residues. CDR1 and CDR2 from the germline V gene are DFQATT and SNEGSKA (reference sequence). Trimming pared 5 bases from V and 7 bases from J, leaving 15 bases between. The CDR3 DNA is TGCAGTGCTTCCCGACAGTCGGGGAATTCACCCCTCCACTTT. Translating gives CSASRQSGNSPLHF.

This clonotype was seen more than once but under ten times. V is TRBV5-1 and J is TRBJ1-5, with D unresolved. The V and J ends lost 5 bases and 3 bases respectively, with 9 bases between them. Germline V gene lookup returns CDR1 SGHRS and CDR2 YFSETQ. CDR3 length: 13 amino acids. The CDR3 sequence is CASSLRLNQPQHF. The DNA for the CDR3 is TGCGCCAGCAGTCTCAGGCTCAATCAGCCCCAGCATTTT. The complete variable domain, with remaining parts taken from reference TRBV5-1 and TRBJ1-5, reads KAGVTQTPRYLIKTRGQQVTLSCSPISGHRSVSWYQQTPGQGLQFLFEYFSETQRNKGNFPGRFSGRQFSNSRSEMNVSTLELGDSALYLCASSLRLNQPQHFGDGTRLSIL.

This clonotype rates as medium-sized. The rearrangement joins TRBV6-2 or TRBV6-3 to TRBJ2-2; D gene ambiguous. CDR1 is MNHEY and CDR2 is SVGEGT in the germline V gene. Trimming took off 4 bases at V and 2 bases at J, with 11 bases between the two ends. The CDR3 is 15 residues long. The CDR3 sequence is CASSLNVVNTGELFF. The CDR3 DNA follows: TGTGCCAGCAGTTTGAACGTGGTAAACACCGGGGAGCTGTTTTTT.

Many counts were recorded for this clonotype. This chain uses TRBV6-1 with TRBJ2-7; D perhaps matches TRBD1 (6 bases). The CDR3 totals 14 residues. V lost 1 base and J 4 bases, leaving 11 bases between the germline ends. The germline V gene has CDR1 MNHNS and CDR2 SASEGT. CDR3 in amino acids: CASSEEGRGYEQYF. The CDR3 DNA follows: TGTGCCAGCAGTGAAGAGGGCAGGGGTTACGAGCAGTACTTC.

This clonotype was detected ten times or more. This chain connects TRBV20-1 to TRBJ1-1, with D perhaps TRBD1 (6 bases). This CDR3 is built from 17 residues. Trimming removed 6 bases from V and 0 bases from J, with 23 bases in between. Germline V gene lookup returns CDR1 DFQATT and CDR2 SNEGSKA (reference sequence). CDR3 region: CSAQLGGAHRVNTEAFF. DNA for the CDR3: TGCAGTGCCCAGTTGGGGGGGGCGCATAGAGTGAACACTGAAGCTTTCTTT.

This clonotype is labeled medium-sized. The rearrangement joins TRBV7-6 to TRBJ1-1, with D perhaps matching TRBD1 (5 bases). Trimming removed 5 bases from V and 0 bases from J, with 16 bases in between. The CDR3 loop spans 16 amino acids. Germline CDR1 SGHVS, CDR2 FNYEAQ. In nucleotides, the CDR3 is TGTGCCAGCAGCCCGACTCGGACAAATATGAACACTGAAGCTTTCTTT. Amino acid sequence: CASSPTRTNMNTEAFF. The whole variable domain, remainder taken from reference TRBV7-6 and TRBJ1-1, is GAGVSQSPRYKVTKRGQDVALRCDPISGHVSLYWYRQALGQGPEFLTYFNYEAQQDKSGLPNDRFSAERPEGSISTLTIQRTEQRDSAMYRCASSPTRTNMNTEAFFGQGTRLTVV.

This clonotype was recorded at least ten times. This chain's CDR3 is CASSPRDHHFSGANVLTF. The DNA of the CDR3 is TGTGCCAGCAGTCCCCGGGACCATCACTTCTCTGGGGCCAACGTCCTGACTTTC. This sequence joins TRBV28 and TRBJ2-6; D assignment may be TRBD1 or TRBD2 (5 bases each). The CDR3 is made up of 18 amino acids. Germline loops: CDR1 MDHEN, CDR2 SYDVKM. The germline V and J ends were trimmed by 5 bases and 0 bases, with 17 bases remaining between them. Together with reference TRBV28 and TRBJ2-6, the CDR3 gives the full variable domain: DVKVTQSSRYLVKRTGEKVFLECVQDMDHENMFWYRQDPGLGLRLIYFSYDVKMKEKGDIPEGYSVSREKKERFSLILESASTNQTSMYLCASSPRDHHFSGANVLTFGAGSRLTVL.

This clonotype was picked up a small number of times. This chain uses TRBV12-3 or TRBV12-4 with TRBJ1-1; D gene uncertain. The V gene lost 5 bases and the J gene lost 1 base, with 8 bases spanning the gap. The CDR3 spans 13 residues. This CDR3 reads CASSRLSNTEAFF. Written as DNA, the CDR3 is TGTGCCAGCAGTCGGCTTTCGAACACTGAAGCTTTCTTT.

This clonotype has a count of ten or more. This chain uses TRBV6-6 with TRBJ2-7, with TRBD2 matching over 8 bases. The CDR3 contains 15 residues. V trimming: 6 bases; J trimming: 4 bases; junction bases outside the gene matches: 11. Germline CDR1 reads MNHNY; CDR2 reads SVGAGI (reference sequence). The CDR3 DNA sequence: TGTGCCAGCAGCCGAGCGGGAGAGGGCTGGTACGAGCAGTACTTC. This sequence encodes CASSRAGEGWYEQYF.

This clonotype has ten or more counts. This chain links TRBV7-8 with TRBJ1-6; TRBD1 might be the D (5 bases). V was pared by 7 bases and J by 10 bases, with 14 bases between. Germline V lookup: CDR1 SGHVS, CDR2 FQNEAQ. CDR3 size: 13 residues. The CDR3 reads CASNRLGESPLHF. DNA for the CDR3: TGTGCCAGCAATCGTCTGGGGGAATCACCCCTCCACTTT.

The chain is built from TRBV7-2 and TRBJ2-7; possible D gene TRBD2, 6 bases. The CDR3 runs to 15 residues. Germline CDR1 SGHTA, CDR2 FQGNSA. V was clipped by 5 bases and J by 3 bases, with 17 bases between them. This CDR3 is CASSPGGMGDYEQYF. In DNA, the CDR3 is TGTGCCAGCAGCCCAGGCGGGATGGGGGACTACGAGCAGTACTTC.

This clonotype was seen more than once but under ten times. The chain links TRBV11-2 to TRBJ1-1; D gene uncertain. Trimming took off 5 bases at V and 0 bases at J, with 13 bases between the two ends. In germline, CDR1 is SGHAT, CDR2 FQNNGV. The CDR3 contains 15 residues. The DNA for the CDR3 is TGTGCCAGCAGCCGTATACCCCCCTTGAACACTGAAGCTTTCTTT. Protein: CASSRIPPLNTEAFF.

This clonotype was observed at least ten times. The V call is TRBV19, the J call TRBJ2-1; a possible D gene is TRBD2 (6 bases). With 3 bases removed from V and 10 bases from J, the gap between germline ends came to 19 bases. CDR1 is LNHDA and CDR2 is SQIVND in the germline V gene (reference sequence). CDR3 size: 15 residues. The CDR3 here is CASSIKGGAHGEQFF. CDR3 DNA: TGTGCCAGTAGTATCAAAGGCGGGGCCCATGGGGAGCAGTTCTTC.

This clonotype was seen many times. The chain combines TRBV20-1 with TRBJ2-7, with TRBD2 matching 12 bases. CDR3 length: 15 residues. Per the germline V gene, CDR1 is DFQATT and CDR2 is SNEGSKA (reference sequence). Trimming removed 5 bases from V and 2 bases from J; junction bases left unmatched: 7. CDR3 coding DNA: TGCAGTGCTCTGACTAGCGGGGGCCTTCCCTACGAGCAGTACTTC. It translates to CSALTSGGLPYEQYF.

This clonotype is classed as medium-sized. The chain couples TRBV4-2 to TRBJ2-5; D remains ambiguous. V lost 3 bases, J lost 4 bases, and 9 bases lay in between. Looked up from germline, CDR1 is LGHNA and CDR2 is YNFKEQ. CDR3 size: 13 residues. As DNA, the CDR3 is TGTGCCAGCAGCCAGAACTGGGGAGAGACCCAGTACTTC. Translating gives CASSQNWGETQYF.

This clonotype was seen at least ten times. The V gene is TRBV29-1, the J gene TRBJ2-3, with D possibly being TRBD1 (6 bases). CDR1 is SQVTM and CDR2 is ANQGSEA in the germline V gene. The CDR3 covers 15 residues. V lost 6 bases and J 0 bases, leaving 16 bases between the germline ends. CDR3 region: CSVADQGSSTDTQYF. CDR3 DNA: TGCAGCGTCGCTGATCAGGGGTCTAGCACAGATACGCAGTATTTT.

This clonotype showed up many times. This chain links TRBV7-9 with TRBJ2-2; D is ambiguous. This CDR3 region has 11 residues. Per germline, CDR1 SEHNR and CDR2 FQNEAQ (reference sequence). Deletions cut 7 bases from V and 7 bases from J, with 7 bases between. CDR3 sequence reads: CASKTVGELFF. CDR3 bases: TGTGCCAGCAAGACGGTCGGGGAGCTGTTTTTT.

This clonotype was seen only a few times. V is TRBV6-5 and J is TRBJ2-1; 7 bases agree with TRBD2. The CDR3 consists of 16 residues. From germline, CDR1 is MNHEY and CDR2 SVGAGI. With 3 bases clipped from V and 4 bases from J, the junction kept 9 bases outside the gene matches. This CDR3 reads CASSYRGRASYNEQFF. The CDR3 DNA reads as TGTGCCAGCAGTTATCGTGGGAGGGCCTCGTACAATGAGCAGTTCTTC.